Listed below are T cell receptor beta chains from one sample, sequenced in a study of cytomegalovirus exposure and HLA in healthy donors. Assay used: immunoSEQ multiplex PCR; TCRdb lists only in-frame clones, some missing. The sample lists just under 150,000 clones; around 75% were seen once. What was sequenced was PBMCs. These receptors were collected from a woman aged 30 to 39 in good health and CMV-seronegative. The CDR3 runs from the conserved cysteine through the conserved F or W. A D gene is named only where the DNA matches it firmly. Expanded clones are given a class, and other clones once, few, many or no size at all.

cdr3_nt: TGTGCCAGTAGGGGGGGGCTAGCGGGAAAAGAGGGGAATGAGCAGTTCTTC; cdr3_aa: CASRGGLAGKEGNEQFF; clone_size: .; j_call: TRBJ2-1; d_call: TRBD2; v_call: TRBV19
cdr3_nt: TGTGCCAGCAGTTACCCTGGCAGGTGGTTGTGCTACACCTTC; cdr3_aa: CASSYPGRWLCYTF; clone_size: few; j_call: TRBJ1-2; d_call: .; v_call: TRBV6-5
cdr3_nt: TGTGCCAGCAGTTCCCGCCGGCAGGGGGCAATGTGGGGTATCGCTGAAGCTTTCTTT; cdr3_aa: CASSSRRQGAMWGIAEAFF; clone_size: .; j_call: TRBJ1-1; d_call: TRBD1; v_call: TRBV5-5
cdr3_nt: TGTGCCAGCATGTCCGTCTCCTACGAGCAGTACTTC; cdr3_aa: CASMSVSYEQYF; clone_size: few; j_call: TRBJ2-7; d_call: .; v_call: TRBV2
cdr3_nt: TGTGCCAGCAGCTCAGGGACAGGGTGGAACACTGAAGCTTTCTTT; cdr3_aa: CASSSGTGWNTEAFF; clone_size: .; j_call: TRBJ1-1; d_call: TRBD1; v_call: TRBV11-2
cdr3_nt: TGTGCCAGCAGCCCCTCCAGCGGGGGGGCGCAGTATTTT; cdr3_aa: CASSPSSGGAQYF; clone_size: .; j_call: TRBJ2-3; d_call: TRBD2; v_call: TRBV7-3
cdr3_nt: TGTGCCAGCAGCGCTCAGGAACAAGCCTACGAGCAGTACTTC; cdr3_aa: CASSAQEQAYEQYF; clone_size: .; j_call: TRBJ2-7; d_call: .; v_call: TRBV9
cdr3_nt: TGTGCCAGCAGCTTAATGGAGAGCACAGATACGCAGTATTTT; cdr3_aa: CASSLMESTDTQYF; clone_size: .; j_call: TRBJ2-3; d_call: .; v_call: TRBV11-2
cdr3_nt: TGTGCCAGCAGCGGGGACAGGGGGCCTAAAGGCTATGGCTACACCTTC; cdr3_aa: CASSGDRGPKGYGYTF; clone_size: .; j_call: TRBJ1-2; d_call: TRBD1; v_call: TRBV2
cdr3_nt: TGTGCCAGCAGCCGGGACTACCCGAATGGGGAGCAGTACTTC; cdr3_aa: CASSRDYPNGEQYF; clone_size: .; j_call: TRBJ2-7; d_call: TRBD2; v_call: TRBV7-2
cdr3_nt: TGTGCCAGCAAGGTGGGGAGCTCCTACAATGAGCAGTTCTTC; cdr3_aa: CASKVGSSYNEQFF; clone_size: .; j_call: TRBJ2-1; d_call: .; v_call: TRBV2
cdr3_nt: TGCGCCAGCAGATTAGGAGGGGGGGCGTTTAATTCACCCCTCCACTTT; cdr3_aa: CASRLGGGAFNSPLHF; clone_size: .; j_call: TRBJ1-6; d_call: .; v_call: TRBV5-1
cdr3_nt: TGTGCCTGGAGTGTCCGGGGGGAAACCCTGAACACTGAAGCTTTCTTT; cdr3_aa: CAWSVRGETLNTEAFF; clone_size: .; j_call: TRBJ1-1; d_call: .; v_call: TRBV30
cdr3_nt: TGTGCTAGCAGTGAAGACAGGGACAATGGAGAGACCCAGTACTTC; cdr3_aa: CASSEDRDNGETQYF; clone_size: .; j_call: TRBJ2-5; d_call: TRBD1; v_call: TRBV6-1
cdr3_nt: TGTGCCAGCAGCCCCGGGACAGGGTCGGGGGAGCTGTTTTTT; cdr3_aa: CASSPGTGSGELFF; clone_size: .; j_call: TRBJ2-2; d_call: TRBD1; v_call: TRBV7-2
cdr3_nt: TGTGCCAGCAGCTTGGTTGGTCGGAGCAAAAACATTCAGTACTTC; cdr3_aa: CASSLVGRSKNIQYF; clone_size: .; j_call: TRBJ2-4; d_call: .; v_call: TRBV5-6
cdr3_nt: TGTGCCAGCAGCCGTTCGACAGGGGGCGGTGAGCAGTTCTTC; cdr3_aa: CASSRSTGGGEQFF; clone_size: .; j_call: TRBJ2-1; d_call: TRBD1; v_call: TRBV11-3
cdr3_nt: TGTGCCAGCTCACCGTCCCCAGAACAAGAGACCCAGTACTTC; cdr3_aa: CASSPSPEQETQYF; clone_size: .; j_call: TRBJ2-5; d_call: .; v_call: TRBV18
cdr3_nt: TGCGCCAGCAGCTTGGGACTAGCGGTCTCCTACAATGAGCAGTTCTTC; cdr3_aa: CASSLGLAVSYNEQFF; clone_size: .; j_call: TRBJ2-1; d_call: TRBD2; v_call: TRBV5-1
cdr3_nt: TGTGCCACCTCTATCACGTCCGGGACTGAAGCTTTCTTT; cdr3_aa: CATSITSGTEAFF; clone_size: .; j_call: TRBJ1-1; d_call: .; v_call: TRBV6-5
cdr3_nt: TGTGCCAGCAGCTTCGGACTCCATGGGACCCAGTACTTC; cdr3_aa: CASSFGLHGTQYF; clone_size: .; j_call: TRBJ2-5; d_call: .; v_call: TRBV7-9
cdr3_nt: TGTGCCAGCAGCTTCGGGAATCAGCCCCAGCATTTT; cdr3_aa: CASSFGNQPQHF; clone_size: .; j_call: TRBJ1-5; d_call: .; v_call: TRBV7-9